In its sample, the clone carrying this T cell receptor beta chain was seen many times. Its antigen is unknown. The source of the sample is a study of neurological immune-mediated disorders. Study results and caveats: Healthy controls had more TCR clonal expansion than multiple sclerosis, which showed the least, whereas HTLV-1-associated myelopathy showed the most.

Time point described: longitudinal time-point 3. With 10-nucleotide random UMIs, 5'RACE was used to make the cDNA. TCRdb reanalysed the 5' RACE reads using MiXCR and keeps one entry per CDR3 protein. The sample contains fewer than 110,000 distinct CDR3 sequences, about a tenth of which appear only once. This TCR was recovered from a female donor with HTLV-1-associated myelopathy (HAM/TSP). Material for sequencing was PBMCs.

The CDR3 DNA reads TGTGCCAGCAGCCAACAGGGGGCTGGTAATTCACCCCTCCACTTT. Translation gives CASSQQGAGNSPLHF. The J gene is TRBJ1-6, the V gene TRBV7-9; 9 bases match TRBD1. The junction had 5 bases not matched to a gene; V was cut back by 5 bases and J by 6 bases. The CDR3 covers 15 residues. Germline loops: CDR1 SEHNR, CDR2 FQNEAQ (reference sequence). Variable domain in full (rest from reference TRBV7-9 and TRBJ1-6): DTGVSQNPRHKITKRGQNVTFRCDPISEHNRLYWYRQTLGQGPEFLTYFQNEAQLEKSRLLSDRFSAERPKGSFSTLEIQRTEQGDSAMYLCASSQQGAGNSPLHFGNGTRLTVT.